A selection of T cell receptor beta chains follows, all from one sample in a study of T cells after somatic rescue of genetic block. Repertoires were generated with immunoSEQ multiplex PCR, while TCRdb's copy carries only in-frame clones and drops some. The sample has 95,000 to 120,000 clones, about 93% seen once. The sequenced sample was peripheral blood mononuclear cells (PBMCs). The source is a woman between 18 and 29 years old. Each CDR3 is given with its conserved first and last residue. Each record gives: V gene, clone size, J gene, D gene, CDR3 DNA, CDR3 protein. D genes are given only for firm matches. Some rows mark clone size as missing; the rest say once, few, many or name a class of expanded clone.

v_gene: TRBV2; abundance: few; j_gene: TRBJ2-7; d_gene: NA; CDR3nt: TGTGCCAGCAGACAGGAAACCTACGAGCAGTACTTC; CDR3aa: CASRQETYEQYF
v_gene: TRBV9; abundance: NA; j_gene: TRBJ1-4; d_gene: NA; CDR3nt: TGTGCCAGCAGCGCTGCCCCGGGGGCTACTAATGAAAAACTGTTTTTT; CDR3aa: CASSAAPGATNEKLFF
v_gene: TRBV19; abundance: NA; j_gene: TRBJ2-3; d_gene: NA; CDR3nt: TGTGCCAGTAGTAAGGTGGGCAGGGTTAAGACGACAGATACGCAGTATTTT; CDR3aa: CASSKVGRVKTTDTQYF
v_gene: TRBV5-1; abundance: NA; j_gene: TRBJ2-7; d_gene: NA; CDR3nt: TGCGCCAGCAGCTTGGGACAGAATTACGAGCAGTACTTC; CDR3aa: CASSLGQNYEQYF
v_gene: TRBV5-6; abundance: NA; j_gene: TRBJ1-2; d_gene: NA; CDR3nt: TGTGCCAGCAGCTTACTTGGGGTGGATGGCTACACCTTC; CDR3aa: CASSLLGVDGYTF
v_gene: TRBV18; abundance: NA; j_gene: TRBJ2-2; d_gene: TRBD1; CDR3nt: TGTGCCAGCTCACGAGGACAGGGGGCGAACACCGGGGAGCTGTTTTTT; CDR3aa: CASSRGQGANTGELFF
v_gene: TRBV11-2; abundance: NA; j_gene: TRBJ2-3; d_gene: NA; CDR3nt: TGTGCCAGCAGCTTGTCACTAATGACAGATACGCAGTATTTT; CDR3aa: CASSLSLMTDTQYF
v_gene: TRBV5-4; abundance: once; j_gene: TRBJ2-2; d_gene: TRBD1; CDR3nt: TGTGCCAGCAGCTTACAGGGGTACACCGGGGAGCTGTTTTTT; CDR3aa: CASSLQGYTGELFF
v_gene: TRBV7-7; abundance: NA; j_gene: TRBJ2-5; d_gene: TRBD2; CDR3nt: TGTGCCAGCAGCTTGAGCGGGGGGCCGCAAGAGACCCAGTACTTC; CDR3aa: CASSLSGGPQETQYF
v_gene: TRBV7-2; abundance: NA; j_gene: TRBJ2-1; d_gene: TRBD2; CDR3nt: TGTGCCAGCAGACTGGGCGGGGGGTACAATGAGCAGTTCTTC; CDR3aa: CASRLGGGYNEQFF
v_gene: TRBV6-1; abundance: NA; j_gene: TRBJ2-3; d_gene: NA; CDR3nt: TGTGCCAGCAGTGAAGGAGCTAGCACAGATACGCAGTATTTT; CDR3aa: CASSEGASTDTQYF
v_gene: TRBV19; abundance: NA; j_gene: TRBJ2-7; d_gene: NA; CDR3nt: TGTGCCAGTAGTATGTTGTCACTCCCCTACGAGCAGTACTTC; CDR3aa: CASSMLSLPYEQYF
v_gene: TRBV19; abundance: once; j_gene: TRBJ2-7; d_gene: NA; CDR3nt: TGTGCCAGTAGTATGACCGGGGCAAGGGGCATCGAGCAGTACTTC; CDR3aa: CASSMTGARGIEQYF
v_gene: TRBV11-2; abundance: NA; j_gene: TRBJ2-7; d_gene: TRBD1; CDR3nt: TGTGCCAGCAGCCCCCGGAGACAGGGAACGATCGAGCAGTACTTC; CDR3aa: CASSPRRQGTIEQYF
v_gene: TRBV9; abundance: NA; j_gene: TRBJ2-1; d_gene: NA; CDR3nt: TGTGCCAGCAGCGTAGAGGGGGGGTCGTACAATGAGCAGTTCTTC; CDR3aa: CASSVEGGSYNEQFF
v_gene: TRBV7-9; abundance: NA; j_gene: TRBJ2-1; d_gene: TRBD1; CDR3nt: TGTGCCAGCAGCTTAGCGACAGGGTCCTACAATGAGCAGTTCTTC; CDR3aa: CASSLATGSYNEQFF
v_gene: TRBV19; abundance: NA; j_gene: TRBJ1-5; d_gene: TRBD1; CDR3nt: TGTGCCAGTAGTCCCACAGGGGGCGGTCAGCCCCAGCATTTT; CDR3aa: CASSPTGGGQPQHF
v_gene: TRBV6-1; abundance: NA; j_gene: TRBJ2-7; d_gene: TRBD1; CDR3nt: TGTGCCAGCAGTGATGGAGCAGGGGGCTCCTACGAGCAGTACTTC; CDR3aa: CASSDGAGGSYEQYF
v_gene: TRBV7-9; abundance: NA; j_gene: TRBJ2-3; d_gene: NA; CDR3nt: TGTGCCAGCACTAAGACAGATACGCAGTATTTT; CDR3aa: CASTKTDTQYF
v_gene: TRBV6-4; abundance: few; j_gene: TRBJ2-3; d_gene: TRBD2; CDR3nt: TGTGCCAGCAGTGAGGCGGGGGGCACAGATACGCAGTATTTT; CDR3aa: CASSEAGGTDTQYF
v_gene: TRBV4-2; abundance: NA; j_gene: TRBJ2-5; d_gene: TRBD2; CDR3nt: TGTGCCAGCAGCCGAGCCTCTAGCGGGGGGACCCAAGAGACCCAGTACTTC; CDR3aa: CASSRASSGGTQETQYF
v_gene: TRBV28; abundance: NA; j_gene: TRBJ1-4; d_gene: NA; CDR3nt: TGTGCCAGCAGTTTATGGTCGACAGGCACTAATGAAAAACTGTTTTTT; CDR3aa: CASSLWSTGTNEKLFF
v_gene: TRBV9; abundance: once; j_gene: TRBJ1-3; d_gene: NA; CDR3nt: TGTGCCAGCAGCGTTTCTGGAAACACCATATATTTT; CDR3aa: CASSVSGNTIYF
v_gene: TRBV6-6; abundance: few; j_gene: TRBJ2-6; d_gene: NA; CDR3nt: TGTGCCAGCAGCCCCCCGCCCAGCGCTGGGGCCAACGTCCTGACTTTC; CDR3aa: CASSPPPSAGANVLTF
v_gene: TRBV4-2; abundance: NA; j_gene: TRBJ2-5; d_gene: NA; CDR3nt: TGTGCCAGCAGCCAAACTATTGGGACTTCACAAGAGACCCAGTACTTC; CDR3aa: CASSQTIGTSQETQYF
v_gene: TRBV4-3; abundance: NA; j_gene: TRBJ1-1; d_gene: NA; CDR3nt: TGCGCCAGCAGCCAAGATGGAGGGCGGGACACTGAAGCTTTCTTT; CDR3aa: CASSQDGGRDTEAFF